What follows are 31 T cell receptor beta chains derived from one specimen sequenced in a study of CD8+CD57+ T cells in acquired aplastic anemia. Genomic DNA provided the template from which TCR beta VDJ and CDR3 profiles were obtained. One entry per CDR3 protein results from TCRdb running MiXCR on the reads. The table includes approximately 190,000 distinct CDR3 sequences, over 60% detected once. The source material was sorted CD4+, CD8+, or CD8+CD57+ T cells (not recorded which) from PBMCs. These TCRs come from a human donor with severe aplastic anemia or a healthy control (not recorded which).

V usage is TRBV7-2 and J usage is TRBJ1-4; D perhaps matches TRBD1 (5 bases). The CDR3 has 13 residues. Germline CDR1 is SGHTA and CDR2 is FQGNSA. Trimming stripped 5 bases from V and 14 bases from J, with 18 bases between. The CDR3: CASSPDGNGALFF. The CDR3 DNA reads as TGTGCCAGCAGCCCAGACGGAAACGGGGCGCTGTTTTTT.

As to this clonotype: One end of the junction does not line up with germline, which may come from a read error. J is TRBJ2-5 and V is TRBV20-1; D tentatively fits TRBD1 or TRBD2 (5 bases each). CDR1 DFQATT and CDR2 SNEGSKA come from the germline V gene (reference sequence). The CDR3 consists of 14 residues. For the CDR3, the DNA is TGCAGTGCCAGAGAAACCGGGACCCCAGAGACCCAGTACTTC. Encoded protein: CSARETGTPETQYF.

This chain joins TRBV7-3 and TRBJ2-2; no clear D. From germline, CDR1 is SGHTA and CDR2 FQGTGA. Trimming removed 3 bases at V and 0 bases at J, with 2 bases between. The CDR3 has 13 residues. The CDR3 nucleotides are TGTGCCAGCAGCTTCACGAACACCGGGGAGCTGTTTTTT. Amino acid sequence: CASSFTNTGELFF. The full variable domain, rest sourced from reference TRBV7-3 and TRBJ2-2, is GAGVSQTPSNKVTEKGKYVELRCDPISGHTALYWYRQSLGQGPEFLIYFQGTGAADDSGLPNDRFFAVRPEGSVSTLKIQRTERGDSAVYLCASSFTNTGELFFGEGSRLTVL.

The V and J genes are TRBV29-1 and TRBJ2-2; TRBD1 matches 8 bases. From germline, CDR1 is SQVTM and CDR2 ANQGSEA. This CDR3 is 13 amino acids long. J gave up 5 bases and V 6 bases, and 5 bases lay outside the gene matches. The CDR3 coding sequence is TGCAGCGTCGGACAGGGTACAACCGGGGAGCTGTTTTTT. The encoded protein is CSVGQGTTGELFF.

On this clonotype: This CDR3 fails to terminate in the conserved phenylalanine or tryptophan, so it likely reflects a read error. The limits of the CDR3 on the DNA are not certain, so only TCRdb's listed CDR3 is given. This chain joins TRBV9 and TRBJ2-3; TRBD2 reflects the table's D call only, with no check against the DNA. CDR1 is SGDLS and CDR2 is YYNGEE in the germline V gene. The CDR3 numbers 17 amino acids, ends counted. This chain's CDR3 is CASSASSGGTSTDTQYL.

Points on this clonotype: The junction and the germline gene differ at one end; a read error may be behind it. The chain couples TRBV2 to TRBJ2-1, with 10 bases matching TRBD2. The CDR3 contains 13 residues. CDR1 and CDR2 (germline): SNHLY, FYNNEI. The chain's CDR3 is CASSDTSGMRLVF. The CDR3 DNA is TGTGCCAGCAGTGACACTAGCGGGATGCGTCTGGTCTTC.

This chain links TRBV4-2 with TRBJ2-5; weak D call: TRBD2 (5 bases). Germline values: CDR1 LGHNA, CDR2 YNFKEQ. V shed 3 bases and J shed 2 bases, with 13 bases lying between them. The CDR3 length is 15 residues. CDR3 sequence: CASSHPRGLQETQYF. The DNA for the CDR3 is TGTGCCAGCAGCCATCCTCGGGGTTTACAAGAGACCCAGTACTTC.

The V call is TRBV7-2, the J call TRBJ2-3, with a weak D call TRBD2 (5 bases). V dropped 5 bases and J dropped 5 bases, with 14 bases sitting between them. This CDR3 is 14 amino acids long. In germline, CDR1 is SGHTA, CDR2 FQGNSA. DNA of the CDR3: TGTGCCAGCAGCCCCGAGATCGGGATAGATACGCAGTATTTT. This codes for CASSPEIGIDTQYF.

The sample holds many counts of this clonotype. The V and J genes are TRBV19 and TRBJ2-7, with D possibly matching TRBD1 (7 bases). The CDR3 is 14 amino acids. Deletions cut 3 bases from V and 0 bases from J, with 9 bases between. In germline, CDR1 is LNHDA, CDR2 SQIVND (reference sequence). The CDR3 DNA is TGTGCCAGTAGTATGCGGGACAGCTCCTACGAGCAGTACTTC. This gives the protein CASSMRDSSYEQYF.

The rearrangement uses TRBV19 and TRBJ1-1; D may be TRBD1 (6 bases). The CDR3 has 15 amino acids. Germline V gene sequence: CDR1 LNHDA, CDR2 SQIVND (reference sequence). V lost 4 bases to trimming and J lost 1 base, with 13 bases between them. The CDR3 spells CASSRQGRGNTEAFF. In nucleotides, the CDR3 is TGTGCCAGTAGTAGGCAGGGGCGTGGGAACACTGAAGCTTTCTTT.

This rearrangement joins TRBV19 to TRBJ2-7; 12 positions match TRBD2. CDR3 length: 14 amino acids. Germline loops: CDR1 LNHDA, CDR2 SQIVND (reference sequence). The V and J ends lost 6 bases and 3 bases, in that order; junction bases with no gene match: 3. The CDR3 sequence: CASRRTSGDYEQYF. DNA for the CDR3: TGTGCCAGTAGACGGACTAGCGGGGACTACGAGCAGTACTTC.

The table lists this clonotype with a count of one. The rearrangement uses TRBV20-1 and TRBJ2-1; 13 bases line up with TRBD2. The CDR3 consists of 16 residues. V was pared by 3 bases and J by 9 bases, with 11 bases of the junction left unmatched. Germline CDR1 DFQATT, CDR2 SNEGSKA (reference sequence). CDR3 nucleotides: TGCAGTGCTAGGGATCCAACTAGCGGGGGGGTTGGTGAGCAGTTCTTC. Its protein product is CSARDPTSGGVGEQFF.

This clonotype was counted between two and nine times. This sequence joins TRBV25-1 and TRBJ1-2; TRBD1 matches 8 bases. CDR3 length: 19 amino acids. The germline gives CDR1 MGHDK, CDR2 SYGVNS. V lost 0 bases and J lost 8; bases outside the gene matches: 20. CDR3: CASSEYRSADRASTHGYTF. The DNA of the CDR3 is TGTGCCAGCAGTGAATATCGTTCGGCGGACAGGGCTTCCACGCACGGCTACACCTTC.

V and J are TRBV7-9 and TRBJ2-7; 7 bases map to TRBD1. Germline CDR1 reads SEHNR; CDR2 reads FQNEAQ (reference sequence). CDR3 length: 15 residues. The V gene end was trimmed by 4 bases and the J gene end by 2 bases; junction bases not matched to a gene: 8. The CDR3 protein is CASSYVPQGAYEQYF. The DNA for the CDR3 is TGTGCCAGCAGCTATGTACCCCAGGGGGCCTACGAGCAGTACTTC.

This clonotype showed up many times. The limits of the CDR3 on the DNA are not certain, so only TCRdb's listed CDR3 is given. The chain's CDR3 is CASAPSGQGGEQYF. The chain recombines TRBV19 with TRBJ2-7; TRBD1, as called in the table, went unchecked against the DNA. Germline assignment: CDR1 LNHDA and CDR2 SQIVND (reference sequence). The length of the CDR3 is 14 amino acids, counting both ends.

This chain connects TRBV15 to TRBJ2-5; D perhaps matches TRBD2 (5 bases). Germline-derived CDR1 and CDR2 are LNHNV and YYDKDF (reference sequence). This CDR3 has 17 amino acids. The germline V and J ends were trimmed by 0 bases and 5 bases, with 19 bases remaining between them. The CDR3 here is CATSRDAEDLGWETQYF. CDR3 nucleotides: TGTGCCACCAGCAGAGATGCGGAGGACCTGGGATGGGAGACCCAGTACTTC.

This clonotype was observed a handful of times. The chain recombines TRBV3-1 with TRBJ1-1, with D tentatively TRBD1 (5 bases). The CDR3 runs to 14 residues. Trimming removed 1 base from V and 3 bases from J, with 9 bases in between. Germline V lookup: CDR1 LGHDT, CDR2 YNNKEL (reference sequence). CDR3 loop: CASSQVRGDTEAFF. The CDR3 DNA follows: TGTGCCAGCAGCCAAGTAAGAGGGGACACTGAAGCTTTCTTT.

This clonotype was counted between two and nine times. The CDR3 DNA sequence: TGTGCCAGCAGTTATACCGGGACAGGGACTAACTATGGCTACACCTTC. It codes for CASSYTGTGTNYGYTF. The chain carries TRBV12-3 or TRBV12-4 and TRBJ1-2; 9 bases line up with TRBD1. The CDR3 extends over 16 amino acids. The ends lost 4 bases at V and 0 bases at J; junction bases unmatched: 6.

CDR3 DNA: TGTGCCAGTAGTATCCAAGGGGGCAATCAGCCCCAGCATTTT. It encodes CASSIQGGNQPQHF. The V and J genes are TRBV19 and TRBJ1-5, with D tentatively TRBD1 (5 bases). The CDR3 has 14 residues. The V gene's germline CDR1 is LNHDA and CDR2 SQIVND (reference sequence). V was pared by 3 bases and J by 2 bases, with 8 bases between.

This chain uses TRBV11-2 with TRBJ2-1; D call uncertain. Germline CDR1 and CDR2: SGHAT and FQNNGV. This CDR3 is built from 16 residues. V lost 4 bases to trimming and J lost 4 bases, with 17 bases between them. The CDR3 loop reads CASSSLPGDFYNEQFF. As DNA, the CDR3 is TGTGCCAGCAGCTCACTGCCTGGGGATTTTTACAATGAGCAGTTCTTC. The entire variable domain, with the rest obtained from reference TRBV11-2 and TRBJ2-1, is as follows: EAGVAQSPRYKIIEKRQSVAFWCNPISGHATLYWYQQILGQGPKLLIQFQNNGVVDDSQLPKDRFSAERLKGVDSTLKIQPAKLEDSAVYLCASSSLPGDFYNEQFFGPGTRLTVL.

This sequence joins TRBV12-3 or TRBV12-4 and TRBJ2-5, with D maybe TRBD2 (6 bases). V gave up 1 base and J gave up 11 bases, with 8 bases separating them. The CDR3 totals 11 residues. The CDR3 DNA reads as TGTGCCAGCAGTTTAGGGACTAAGCAGTACTTC. Protein product: CASSLGTKQYF.

Written as DNA, the CDR3 is TGCAGTGCTAGCCCCTTACTAGCGGGGGGTCAAGAGACCCAGTACTTC. It is translated as CSASPLLAGGQETQYF. The V gene is TRBV20-1, the J gene TRBJ2-5; TRBD2 matches 12 bases. This CDR3 contains 16 residues. V shed 3 bases, J shed 2 bases, and the junction held 7 bases outside the gene matches. The germline CDR1 and CDR2 sequences are DFQATT and SNEGSKA (reference sequence).

The rearrangement joins TRBV25-1 to TRBJ2-2, with 9 nucleotides matching TRBD2. Per the germline V gene, CDR1 is MGHDK and CDR2 is SYGVNS. After removal of 6 bases from V and 5 bases from J, the junction contained 19 bases not matched to a gene. The CDR3 loop spans 19 amino acids. CDR3 sequence (DNA): TGTGCCAGCAGCCAAGAGCCAGCGGGGGGCCCCCCGTGGACCGGGGAGCTGTTTTTT. Translating gives CASSQEPAGGPPWTGELFF.

The chain links TRBV24-1 to TRBJ2-1; D unclear. Trimming removed 3 bases from V and 7 bases from J, with 12 bases in between. The CDR3 is made up of 14 amino acids. The V gene's germline CDR1 is KGHDR and CDR2 SFDVKD. CDR3 protein: CATSDNSRGNEQFF. The CDR3 nucleotides read TGTGCCACCAGTGATAACTCCCGTGGGAATGAGCAGTTCTTC.

J is TRBJ2-7 and V is TRBV13, with a possible D match to TRBD1 (6 bases). The J call may be incorrect, as the DNA end agrees better with TRBJ2-5. This CDR3 has 14 residues. Germline V gene lookup returns CDR1 PRHDT and CDR2 FYEKMQ (reference sequence). In DNA form, the CDR3 reads TGTGCCAGCAGCTTAAGACAGGTTCGAGAGACCCAGTACTTC. Encoded protein: CASSLRQVRETQYF.

This clonotype was seen repeatedly, ten times or more. The chain combines TRBV27 with TRBJ2-2; no clear D gene. There are 13 residues in the CDR3. The V and J ends lost 5 bases and 2 bases respectively, with 6 bases between them. The germline CDR1 and CDR2 sequences are MNHEY and SMNVEV (reference sequence). CDR3 in amino acids: CASSVLNTGELFF. The CDR3 coding sequence is TGTGCCAGCAGTGTCTTAAACACCGGGGAGCTGTTTTTT.

About this clonotype itself: Since the CDR3 does not end with the conserved phenylalanine or tryptophan, this likely comes from a read error. The chain carries TRBV9 and TRBJ1-5; 8 bases map to TRBD1. CDR1 is SGDLS, CDR2 YYNGEE, per germline. CDR3 length: 14 amino acids. The V segment lost 4 bases and the J segment 3 bases; nucleotides outside the gene matches: 3. CDR3 coding DNA: TGTGCCAGCAGCCACAGGGGGAACAATCAGCCCCAGCATTTA. It is translated as CASSHRGNNQPQHL.

This clonotype has ten or more counts. The chain carries TRBV9 and TRBJ2-7; TRBD1 aligns across 7 bases. J lost 7 bases, V lost 1 base, and 5 bases had no gene match. In germline, CDR1 is SGDLS, CDR2 YYNGEE. This CDR3 has 13 residues. The CDR3 nucleotides read TGTGCCAGCAGCGTATTGTCAGGGGGTGAGCAGTACTTC. Translation: CASSVLSGGEQYF.

This chain connects TRBV19 to TRBJ2-2, with 10 bases aligning to TRBD1. This CDR3 is 15 amino acids long. V gave up 9 bases and J gave up 2 bases; unmatched junction bases: 6. In germline, CDR1 is LNHDA, CDR2 SQIVND (reference sequence). CDR3 in DNA: TGTGCCAGCACTCGGGACAGGGGAAACACCGGGGAGCTGTTTTTT. It codes for CASTRDRGNTGELFF.

On this clonotype itself: One end of the junction varies from germline; a read error may be responsible. V usage is TRBV5-1 and J usage is TRBJ2-1; possible D gene TRBD1, 6 bases. Per germline, CDR1 SGHRS and CDR2 YFSETQ. The CDR3 loop spans 17 amino acids. The CDR3 reads CASSFLSQGISCNEQFF. CDR3 sequence (DNA): TGCGCCAGCAGCTTTCTCTCCCAGGGGATCTCCTGCAATGAGCAGTTCTTC.

The CDR3 DNA is TGTGCCTGGTTAGGTGGACTAGCGGGAAAAAGTCAAGAGACCCAGTACTTC. Translation: CAWLGGLAGKSQETQYF. The chain links TRBV30 to TRBJ2-5, with 12 bases fitting TRBD2. J lost 2 bases, V lost 5 bases, and 12 bases had no gene match. CDR3 length: 17 amino acids. Germline V gives CDR1 GTSNPN, CDR2 SVGIG (reference sequence).